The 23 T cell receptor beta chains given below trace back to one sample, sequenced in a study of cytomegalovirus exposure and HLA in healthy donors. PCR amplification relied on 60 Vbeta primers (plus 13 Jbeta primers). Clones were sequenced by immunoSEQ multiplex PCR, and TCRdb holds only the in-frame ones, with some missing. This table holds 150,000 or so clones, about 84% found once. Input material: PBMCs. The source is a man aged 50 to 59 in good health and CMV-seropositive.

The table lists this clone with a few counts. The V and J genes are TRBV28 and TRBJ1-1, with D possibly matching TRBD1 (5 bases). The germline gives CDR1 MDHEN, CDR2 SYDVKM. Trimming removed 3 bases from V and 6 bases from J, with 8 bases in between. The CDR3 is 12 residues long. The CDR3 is CASSLKGPEAFF. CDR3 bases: TGTGCCAGCAGTTTGAAGGGGCCTGAAGCTTTCTTT. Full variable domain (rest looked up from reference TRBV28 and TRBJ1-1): DVKVTQSSRYLVKRTGEKVFLECVQDMDHENMFWYRQDPGLGLRLIYFSYDVKMKEKGDIPEGYSVSREKKERFSLILESASTNQTSMYLCASSLKGPEAFFGQGTRLTVV.

CDR3 bases: TGTGCCATCAGTGAGTCCGTAGCGGTCTCCTACGAGCAGTACTTC. It codes for CAISESVAVSYEQYF. The gene calls are TRBV10-3 and TRBJ2-5; maybe TRBD2 (6 bases). The J call may be in error: the DNA end matches TRBJ2-7 better. CDR1 and CDR2 (germline): ENHRY, SYGVKD. CDR3 length: 15 amino acids.

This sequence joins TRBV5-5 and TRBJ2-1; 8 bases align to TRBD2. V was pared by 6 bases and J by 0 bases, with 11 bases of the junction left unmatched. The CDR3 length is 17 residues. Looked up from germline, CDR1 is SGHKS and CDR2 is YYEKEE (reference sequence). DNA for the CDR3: TGTGCCAGCACCATTAGCGGGACCGCCGGCTCCTACAATGAGCAGTTCTTC. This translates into CASTISGTAGSYNEQFF.

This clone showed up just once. DNA of the CDR3: TGTGCCAGCAGTCTCGACTTTCGAGGTGAAGCTTTCTTT. It encodes CASSLDFRGEAFF. V and J are TRBV6-1 and TRBJ1-1; D is uncertain. V dropped 5 bases and J dropped 7 bases, with 14 bases sitting between them. CDR1 is MNHNS, CDR2 SASEGT, per germline. The CDR3 length is 13 residues.

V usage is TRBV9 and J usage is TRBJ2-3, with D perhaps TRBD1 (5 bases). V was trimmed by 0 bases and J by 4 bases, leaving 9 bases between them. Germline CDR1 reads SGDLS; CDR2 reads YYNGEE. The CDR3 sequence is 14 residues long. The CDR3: CASSVDSRADTQYF. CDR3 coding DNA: TGTGCCAGCAGCGTAGATAGCAGGGCAGATACGCAGTATTTT.

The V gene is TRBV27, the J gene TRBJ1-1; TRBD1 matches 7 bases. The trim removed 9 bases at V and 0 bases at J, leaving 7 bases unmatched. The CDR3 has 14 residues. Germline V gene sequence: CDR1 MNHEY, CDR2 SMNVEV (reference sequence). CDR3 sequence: CASRGQAMNTEAFF. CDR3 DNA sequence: TGTGCCAGTCGAGGACAGGCGATGAACACTGAAGCTTTCTTT.

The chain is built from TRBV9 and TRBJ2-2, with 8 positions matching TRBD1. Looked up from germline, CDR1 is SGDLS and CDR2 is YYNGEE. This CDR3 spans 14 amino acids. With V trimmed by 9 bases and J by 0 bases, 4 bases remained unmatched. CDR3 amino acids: CATGQGPNTGELFF. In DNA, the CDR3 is TGTGCCACCGGACAGGGACCGAACACCGGGGAGCTGTTTTTT.

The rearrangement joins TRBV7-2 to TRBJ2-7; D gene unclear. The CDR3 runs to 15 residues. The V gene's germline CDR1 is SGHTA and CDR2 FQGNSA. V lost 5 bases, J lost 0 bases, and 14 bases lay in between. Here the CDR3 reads CASSRRLALSYEQYF. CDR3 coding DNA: TGTGCCAGCAGCCGCAGACTCGCCCTCTCCTACGAGCAGTACTTC.

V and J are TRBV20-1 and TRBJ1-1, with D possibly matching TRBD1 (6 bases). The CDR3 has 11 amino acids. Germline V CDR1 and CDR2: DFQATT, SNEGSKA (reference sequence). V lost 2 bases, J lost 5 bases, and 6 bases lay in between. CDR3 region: CSARQGTEAFF. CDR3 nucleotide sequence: TGCAGTGCTAGACAGGGGACTGAAGCTTTCTTT.

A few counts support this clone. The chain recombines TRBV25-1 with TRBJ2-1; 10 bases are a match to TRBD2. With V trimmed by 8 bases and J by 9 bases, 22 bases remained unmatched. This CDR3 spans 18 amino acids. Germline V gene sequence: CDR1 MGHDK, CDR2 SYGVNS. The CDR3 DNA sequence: TGTGCCAGCTCCTTTTGGGGAAACGGGACTAGCGTGTCGGGTGAGCAGTTCTTC. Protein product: CASSFWGNGTSVSGEQFF.

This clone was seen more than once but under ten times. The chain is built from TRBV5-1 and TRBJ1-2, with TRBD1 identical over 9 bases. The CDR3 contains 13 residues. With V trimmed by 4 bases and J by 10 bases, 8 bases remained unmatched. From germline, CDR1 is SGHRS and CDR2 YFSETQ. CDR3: CASSEGTGRAYTF. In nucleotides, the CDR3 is TGCGCCAGCAGCGAAGGGACAGGGAGGGCCTACACCTTC.

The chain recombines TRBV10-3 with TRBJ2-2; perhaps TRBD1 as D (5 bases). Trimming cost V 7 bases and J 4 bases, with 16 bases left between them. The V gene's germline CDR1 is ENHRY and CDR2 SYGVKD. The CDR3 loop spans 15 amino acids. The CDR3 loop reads CAIKDPQGPTGELFF. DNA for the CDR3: TGTGCCATCAAAGACCCCCAGGGCCCCACCGGGGAGCTGTTTTTT.

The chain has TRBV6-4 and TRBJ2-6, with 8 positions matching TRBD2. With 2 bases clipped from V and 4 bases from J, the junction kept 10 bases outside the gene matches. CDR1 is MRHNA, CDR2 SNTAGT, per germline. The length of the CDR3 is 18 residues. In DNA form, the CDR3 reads TGTGCCAGCAGTGACCCGAACGGGGGGGCTGGGGGGGCCAACGTCCTGACTTTC. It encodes CASSDPNGGAGGANVLTF.

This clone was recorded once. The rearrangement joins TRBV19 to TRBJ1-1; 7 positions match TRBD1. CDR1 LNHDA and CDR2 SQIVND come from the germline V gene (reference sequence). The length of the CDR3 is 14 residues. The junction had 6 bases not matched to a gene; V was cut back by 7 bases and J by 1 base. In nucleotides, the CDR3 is TGTGCCAGTATTTACAGGGGCTCGAACACTGAAGCTTTCTTT. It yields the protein CASIYRGSNTEAFF.

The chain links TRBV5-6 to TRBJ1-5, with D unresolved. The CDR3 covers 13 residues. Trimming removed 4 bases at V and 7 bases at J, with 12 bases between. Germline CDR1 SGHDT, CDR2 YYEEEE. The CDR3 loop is CASSPSPRQPQHF. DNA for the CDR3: TGTGCCAGCAGCCCTTCTCCGAGGCAGCCCCAGCATTTT.

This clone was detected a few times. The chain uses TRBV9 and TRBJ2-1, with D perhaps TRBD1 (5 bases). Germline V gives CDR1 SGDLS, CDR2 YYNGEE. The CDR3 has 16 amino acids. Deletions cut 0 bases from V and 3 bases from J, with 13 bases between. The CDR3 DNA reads TGTGCCAGCAGCGTAGGAAGTCACAGGTACTACAATGAGCAGTTCTTC. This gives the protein CASSVGSHRYYNEQFF.

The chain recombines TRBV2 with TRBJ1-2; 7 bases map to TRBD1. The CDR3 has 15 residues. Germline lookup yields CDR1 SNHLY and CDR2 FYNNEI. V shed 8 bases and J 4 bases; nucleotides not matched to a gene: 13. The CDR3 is CASPTPSGGFYGYTF. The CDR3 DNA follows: TGTGCCAGCCCTACTCCTTCAGGGGGATTCTATGGCTACACCTTC.

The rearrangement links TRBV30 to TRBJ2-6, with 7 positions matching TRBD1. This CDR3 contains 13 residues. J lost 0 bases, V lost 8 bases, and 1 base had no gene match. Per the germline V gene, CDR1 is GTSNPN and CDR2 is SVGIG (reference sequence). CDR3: CAGDSSGANVLTF. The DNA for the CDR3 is TGTGCCGGGGACAGCTCTGGGGCCAACGTCCTGACTTTC.

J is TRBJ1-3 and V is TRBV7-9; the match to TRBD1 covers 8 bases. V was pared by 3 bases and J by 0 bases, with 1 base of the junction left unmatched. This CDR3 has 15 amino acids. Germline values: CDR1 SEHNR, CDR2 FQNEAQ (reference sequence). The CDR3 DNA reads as TGTGCCAGCAGCTTGACAGGGGTCTCTGGAAACACCATATATTTT. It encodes CASSLTGVSGNTIYF.

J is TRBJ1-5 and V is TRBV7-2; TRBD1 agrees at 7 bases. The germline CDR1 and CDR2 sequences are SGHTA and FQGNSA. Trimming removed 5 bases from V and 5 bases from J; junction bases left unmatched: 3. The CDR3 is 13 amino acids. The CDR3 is CASSPDRYQPQHF. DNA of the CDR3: TGTGCCAGCAGCCCGGACAGGTATCAGCCCCAGCATTTT.

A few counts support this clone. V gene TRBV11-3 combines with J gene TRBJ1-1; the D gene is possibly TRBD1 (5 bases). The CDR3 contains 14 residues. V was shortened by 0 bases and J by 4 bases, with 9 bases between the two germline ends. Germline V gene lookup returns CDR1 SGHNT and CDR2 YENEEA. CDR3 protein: CASSLEGLSTEAFF. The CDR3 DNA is TGTGCCAGCAGCTTAGAGGGGCTGAGCACTGAAGCTTTCTTT.

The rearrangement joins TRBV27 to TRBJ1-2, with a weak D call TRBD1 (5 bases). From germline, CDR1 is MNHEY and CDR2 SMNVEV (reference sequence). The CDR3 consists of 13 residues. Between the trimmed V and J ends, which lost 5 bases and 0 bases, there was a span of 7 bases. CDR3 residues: CASSPTANYGYTF. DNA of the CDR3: TGTGCCAGCAGTCCGACAGCTAACTATGGCTACACCTTC.

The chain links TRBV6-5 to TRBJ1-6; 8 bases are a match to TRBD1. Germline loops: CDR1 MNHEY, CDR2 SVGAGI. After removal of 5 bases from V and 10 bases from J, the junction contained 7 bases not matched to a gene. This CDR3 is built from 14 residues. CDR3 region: CASSQTGARSPLHF. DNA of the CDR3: TGTGCCAGCAGTCAGACAGGGGCTCGATCACCCCTCCACTTT.